The 25 T cell receptor beta chains presented below share a single source sample, sequenced in a study of post-analysis software for immune sequencing data. These receptors' targets are unknown. The TCR beta cDNA libraries carried unique molecular identifiers. TCRdb called the PCR reads again in MiXCR, with one record for every CDR3 protein. The table lists approximately 160,000 distinct CDR3 sequences, approximately 30% of them singletons, with roughly 1.6% in the top ten. Overall study results and limits: There were roughly five TRBV segments more frequent in patients than controls, and TRBV5-6, TRBV5-1 and TRBV20-1 were among them.

Input material: blood. The receptors originated from a girl aged 10 to 17 with multiple sclerosis.

Remarks on this clonotype: One base away lies a much larger clone, so this may be a sequencing read error. The V call is TRBV3-1, the J call TRBJ2-1, with TRBD2 matching over 8 bases. V lost 4 bases to trimming and J lost 7 bases; unmatched junction nucleotides: 9. From germline, CDR1 is LGHDT and CDR2 YNNKEL (reference sequence). The CDR3 is 15 amino acids. CDR3 amino acids: CASSRSSGILNEQFF. CDR3 DNA sequence: TGTGCCAGCAGCCGAAGTAGCGGGATTTTGAATGAGCAGTTCTTC.

This clonotype came up many times. This chain joins TRBV20-1 and TRBJ1-2, with a tentative D call TRBD1 (6 bases). This CDR3 comprises 15 residues. V gave up 6 bases and J gave up 3 bases, with 20 bases separating them. The germline V gene encodes CDR1 DFQATT and CDR2 SNEGSKA (reference sequence). CDR3 in amino acids: CSATGRGVGDYGYTF. Written as DNA, the CDR3 is TGCAGTGCCACAGGAAGGGGGGTAGGGGACTATGGCTACACCTTC.

The chain joins TRBV4-3 to TRBJ2-5; TRBD2 agrees at 8 bases. The V and J ends lost 0 bases and 4 bases, in that order; junction bases with no gene match: 7. CDR3 size: 16 residues. Germline V gives CDR1 LGHNA, CDR2 YSLEER. The CDR3 reads CASSQDIGAGGETQYF. In nucleotides, the CDR3 is TGCGCCAGCAGCCAAGACATCGGGGCGGGGGGAGAGACCCAGTACTTC.

As concerns this clonotype: It may be a read error: a sequence one base away is much more abundant. The gene calls are TRBV6-5 and TRBJ2-1; D is unclear. The V gene's germline CDR1 is MNHEY and CDR2 SVGAGI. The CDR3 runs 14 residues. The germline V and J ends were trimmed by 2 bases and 13 bases, with 18 bases remaining between them. CDR3: CASSYRLVGETQFF. The DNA of the CDR3 is TGTGCCAGCAGTTACCGGCTAGTTGGTGAGACCCAGTTCTTC.

This clonotype was detected many times. The chain uses TRBV7-9 and TRBJ2-3; 14 nucleotides align to TRBD2. With 5 bases clipped from V and 3 bases from J, the junction kept 1 base outside the gene matches. CDR3 size: 15 residues. CDR1 is SEHNR and CDR2 is FQNEAQ in the germline V gene (reference sequence). CDR3 region: CASSRTSGRTDTQYF. The CDR3 DNA follows: TGTGCCAGCAGCCGGACTAGCGGGAGGACAGATACGCAGTATTTT.

Comments on this clonotype: A clone one base away is much larger, so this may be a read error. This chain joins TRBV29-1 and TRBJ2-5; TRBD1 is a possible D gene (5 bases). The J call could be wrong; TRBJ2-7 is a better fit for the DNA end. The CDR3 loop spans 13 amino acids. The germline V gene encodes CDR1 SQVTM and CDR2 ANQGSEA. CDR3 nucleotides: TGCAGCGTTACCGGACAACCCTGCTACGAGCAGTACTTC. Translation: CSVTGQPCYEQYF.

This clonotype has a handful of counts. The rearrangement uses TRBV24-1 and TRBJ2-1; either TRBD1 or TRBD2 may fit D (5 bases each). From germline, CDR1 is KGHDR and CDR2 SFDVKD. The CDR3 has 16 amino acids. V was shortened by 3 bases and J by 4 bases, with 15 bases between the two germline ends. Written as DNA, the CDR3 is TGTGCCACCAGTGATCCGGGTCGGGGCTCGTACAATGAGCAGTTCTTC. This sequence encodes CATSDPGRGSYNEQFF.

The chain joins TRBV18 to TRBJ2-5; the D is unclear. V was shortened by 2 bases and J by 2 bases, with 6 bases between the two germline ends. There are 13 residues in the CDR3. CDR1 and CDR2 (germline): KGHSH, LQKENI. The CDR3 DNA reads TGTGCCAGCTCACCATCAGTACAAGAGACCCAGTACTTC. Its protein product is CASSPSVQETQYF.

This clonotype was observed a single time. This may arise from a read error, as a much more abundant clone is one base away. V is TRBV5-1 and J is TRBJ2-7; 10 nucleotides line up with TRBD2. In germline, CDR1 is SGHRS, CDR2 YFSETQ. This CDR3 comprises 18 residues. Losses at the gene ends were 0 bases for V and 6 bases for J; bases not matched to a gene: 15. The CDR3 region is CASSLGNSGRPLIGEQYF. CDR3 nucleotides: TGCGCCAGCAGCTTGGGGAATAGCGGGAGGCCCCTCATAGGCGAGCAGTACTTC. The entire variable domain, with the rest obtained from reference TRBV5-1 and TRBJ2-7, is as follows: KAGVTQTPRYLIKTRGQQVTLSCSPISGHRSVSWYQQTPGQGLQFLFEYFSETQRNKGNFPGRFSGRQFSNSRSEMNVSTLELGDSALYLCASSLGNSGRPLIGEQYFGPGTRLTVT.

This clonotype showed up just a few times. At one boundary the junction diverges from the germline segment, which might be a read error. This chain links TRBV12-3 or TRBV12-4 with TRBJ2-1, with 11 positions matching TRBD2. CDR3 length: 16 residues. CDR3: CASSSPSGRTYNERFF. For the CDR3, the DNA is TGTGCCAGCAGTTCTCCTAGCGGGAGGACTTACAATGAGCGGTTCTTC.

This clonotype was seen a single time. J is TRBJ2-1 and V is TRBV24-1, with TRBD2 matching 14 bases. CDR3 length equals 15 residues. With V trimmed by 9 bases and J by 6 bases, 6 bases remained unmatched. The germline V gene encodes CDR1 KGHDR and CDR2 SFDVKD. The CDR3 sequence is CATGVGLAGGNEQFF. The CDR3 coding sequence is TGTGCCACCGGCGTCGGACTAGCGGGGGGCAATGAGCAGTTCTTC.

This clonotype was detected ten times or more. The chain carries TRBV12-3 or TRBV12-4 and TRBJ2-5; D is unclear. The CDR3 runs 14 residues. Between the trimmed V and J ends, which lost 2 bases and 0 bases, there was a span of 7 bases. The CDR3 region is CASSLNPHQETQYF. The CDR3 coding sequence is TGTGCCAGCAGTTTAAACCCGCACCAAGAGACCCAGTACTTC.

On this clonotype itself: Possible read error: a much larger clone is one base away. CDR3 DNA sequence: TGTGCCAGCAGCTCTCGACTAGCGGGAGTGCTCAATGAGCAGTTCTTC. Translated: CASSSRLAGVLNEQFF. The rearrangement joins TRBV11-2 to TRBJ2-1, with 12 nucleotides matching TRBD2. CDR1 is SGHAT and CDR2 is FQNNGV in the germline V gene. J gave up 6 bases and V 4 bases, and 7 bases lay outside the gene matches. CDR3 length equals 16 residues.

This clonotype was seen many times. The V call is TRBV27, the J call TRBJ2-5; 12 bases match TRBD2. The CDR3 contains 17 residues. Losses at the gene ends were 2 bases for V and 1 base for J; bases not matched to a gene: 5. Germline loops: CDR1 MNHEY, CDR2 SMNVEV (reference sequence). CDR3 nucleotides: TGTGCCAGCAGTTTACGACGACTAGCGGGAGCCCAAGAGACCCAGTACTTC. Amino acids: CASSLRRLAGAQETQYF.

A word on this clonotype: A much larger clone differs from this one at a single base, so this may be a read error. The chain links TRBV7-9 to TRBJ2-1, with 11 bases identical to TRBD1. The J call may be incorrect, as the DNA end agrees better with TRBJ2-7. The CDR3 runs to 16 residues. Germline values: CDR1 SEHNR, CDR2 FQNEAQ (reference sequence). The CDR3 nucleotides are TGTGCCAGCAGCCTATGGACAGGGGGCTTCTACAATGAGCAGTACTTC. This translates into CASSLWTGGFYNEQYF.

This clonotype was found many times. This rearrangement joins TRBV6-6 to TRBJ1-2; no clear D gene. The CDR3 sequence is 12 residues long. Germline values: CDR1 MNHNY, CDR2 SVGAGI (reference sequence). V lost 0 bases and J 12 bases, leaving 11 bases between the germline ends. The CDR3 is CASSYSIGWHTF. DNA for the CDR3: TGTGCCAGCAGTTACTCGATAGGGTGGCACACCTTC.

For this clonotype: This clone may be a read error of a much larger clone one base away. The chain employs TRBV27 and TRBJ2-7; D possibly corresponds to TRBD2 (6 bases). Germline lookup yields CDR1 MNHEY and CDR2 SMNVEV (reference sequence). The CDR3 is made up of 13 amino acids. CDR3 loop: CASKRVDSHEQYF. DNA of the CDR3: TGTGCCAGCAAGCGGGTCGACTCCCACGAGCAGTACTTC.

A few counts support this clonotype. This chain uses TRBV5-1 with TRBJ2-1; 7 bases are shared with TRBD2. Trimming cost V 5 bases and J 9 bases; bases outside gene matches: 14. Germline V gene data show CDR1 as SGHRS and CDR2 as YFSETQ. CDR3 size: 15 residues. The CDR3 spells CASSFSGGFLSEQFF. The CDR3 DNA follows: TGCGCCAGCAGTTTTTCGGGAGGTTTTCTGAGTGAGCAGTTCTTC.

V usage is TRBV18 and J usage is TRBJ2-1; D ambiguous. CDR1 is KGHSH, CDR2 LQKENI, per germline. This CDR3 contains 14 residues. V lost 2 bases and J 10 bases, leaving 15 bases between the germline ends. CDR3 coding DNA: TGTGCCAGCTCACCAATTTCACTCACGGAAGAGCAGTTCTTC. This gives the protein CASSPISLTEEQFF. Looking up the rest from reference TRBV18 and TRBJ2-1 gives the full variable domain: NAGVMQNPRHLVRRRGQEARLRCSPMKGHSHVYWYRQLPEEGLKFMVYLQKENIIDESGMPKERFSAEFPKEGPSILRIQQVVRGDSAAYFCASSPISLTEEQFFGPGTRLTVL.

As to this clonotype: It may be a read error: a sequence one base away is much more abundant. The chain uses TRBV20-1 and TRBJ2-5; D is undetermined. The CDR3 consists of 12 residues. V lost 3 bases and J lost 11, with 16 bases in between. Germline CDR1 is DFQATT and CDR2 is SNEGSKA (reference sequence). For the CDR3, the DNA is TGCAGTGCTAGCTCCAGGCCCCATGAGCAGTACTTC. Residues: CSASSRPHEQYF.

This rearrangement joins TRBV29-1 to TRBJ2-5; D perhaps matches TRBD1 (5 bases). The J call is in doubt because the DNA end fits TRBJ2-7 better. Germline-derived CDR1 and CDR2 are SQVTM and ANQGSEA. The CDR3 runs to 11 residues. CDR3 in DNA: TGCAGCGTTGGCAGGGCCCACGAGCAGTACTTC. Its protein product is CSVGRAHEQYF.

As to this clonotype: Being one base from a much bigger clone, this may be a read error. The rearrangement uses TRBV5-5 and TRBJ2-7; no clear D. The length of the CDR3 is 13 residues. Germline values: CDR1 SGHKS, CDR2 YYEKEE (reference sequence). V lost 1 base to trimming and J lost 4 bases, with 9 bases between them. In DNA, the CDR3 is TGTGCCAGCAGCTTGACCGAGGATTACGAGCAGTACTTC. Translating it yields CASSLTEDYEQYF.

This chain joins TRBV12-3 or TRBV12-4 and TRBJ2-5; TRBD1 might be the D (6 bases). The CDR3 has 14 amino acids. The V and J ends lost 6 bases and 3 bases respectively, with 14 bases between them. In DNA, the CDR3 is TGTGCCAGCAGCCCCGGACAGTCTGAAGAGACCCAGTACTTC. Residues: CASSPGQSEETQYF.

This clonotype came up a few times. The J gene is TRBJ1-2, the V gene TRBV5-6; 11 nucleotides line up with TRBD1. The CDR3 totals 16 residues. Germline V gene data show CDR1 as SGHDT and CDR2 as YYEEEE. J gave up 3 bases and V 4 bases, and 8 bases lay outside the gene matches. CDR3 sequence: CASSLDRGRPYYGYTF. The CDR3 DNA is TGTGCCAGCAGCCTGGACAGGGGGCGCCCCTACTATGGCTACACCTTC.

This clonotype occurred a few times. The V call is TRBV7-3, the J call TRBJ2-1; D remains unclear. Trimming took off 10 bases at V and 2 bases at J, with 24 bases between the two ends. Germline V gives CDR1 SGHTA, CDR2 FQGTGA. This CDR3 is 17 amino acids long. CDR3 sequence (DNA): TGTGCCACCAACGTCTGCACGAAGTCCTCTGCCTACAATGAGCAGTTCTTC. Its protein product is CATNVCTKSSAYNEQFF.